The following is a T cell receptor beta chain sequence with its context. The antigen is not known. Sorted-subset replicate PCR reactions contained 150 to 200 ng DNA, corresponding to about 30,000 T cell genomes. Measured with immunoSEQ multiplex PCR; TCRdb has only the in-frame clones, and not every one. The sample lists around 300,000 clones; around 86% were seen once. The donors, all of them Caucasian adults, lived in Nashville, Tennessee. The data derive from a study of shared clonotypes between healthy human individuals. Study-wide points: Rarefaction exposed incomplete sorted-subset sequencing despite large depth.

The V end was cut by 1 base, the J end by 5 bases, with 11 bases between. The germline V gene has CDR1 MGHRA and CDR2 YSYEKL. The CDR3 covers 14 residues. The receptor comes from a man aged 18 to 30 in good health. The chain has TRBV4-1 and TRBJ1-2; possibly TRBD1 for D (5 bases). The sample consisted of memory CD8+ T cells sorted from blood. Subset in this sample: CD45RO+ cells pooled with CCR7-negative TemRA cells. In DNA form, the CDR3 reads TGCGCCAGCAGCCAAGGGCCAGGGATTTATGGCTACACCTTC. It codes for CASSQGPGIYGYTF.